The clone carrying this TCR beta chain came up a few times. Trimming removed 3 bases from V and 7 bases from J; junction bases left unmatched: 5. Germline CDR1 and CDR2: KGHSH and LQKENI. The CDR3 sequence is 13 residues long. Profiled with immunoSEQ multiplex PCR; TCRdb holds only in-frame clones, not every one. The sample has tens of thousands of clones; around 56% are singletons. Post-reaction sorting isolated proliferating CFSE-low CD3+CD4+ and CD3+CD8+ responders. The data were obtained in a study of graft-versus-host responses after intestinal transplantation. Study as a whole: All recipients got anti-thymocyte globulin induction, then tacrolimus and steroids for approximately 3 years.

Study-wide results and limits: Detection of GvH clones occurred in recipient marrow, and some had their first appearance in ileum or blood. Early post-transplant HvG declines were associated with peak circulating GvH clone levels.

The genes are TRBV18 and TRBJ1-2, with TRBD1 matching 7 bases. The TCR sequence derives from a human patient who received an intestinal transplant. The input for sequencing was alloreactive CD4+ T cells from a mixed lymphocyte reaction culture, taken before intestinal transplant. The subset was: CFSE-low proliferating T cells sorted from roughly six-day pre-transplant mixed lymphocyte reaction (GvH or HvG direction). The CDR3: CASSPQGVPGYTF. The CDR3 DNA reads TGTGCCAGCTCACCTCAGGGGGTACCTGGCTACACCTTC.